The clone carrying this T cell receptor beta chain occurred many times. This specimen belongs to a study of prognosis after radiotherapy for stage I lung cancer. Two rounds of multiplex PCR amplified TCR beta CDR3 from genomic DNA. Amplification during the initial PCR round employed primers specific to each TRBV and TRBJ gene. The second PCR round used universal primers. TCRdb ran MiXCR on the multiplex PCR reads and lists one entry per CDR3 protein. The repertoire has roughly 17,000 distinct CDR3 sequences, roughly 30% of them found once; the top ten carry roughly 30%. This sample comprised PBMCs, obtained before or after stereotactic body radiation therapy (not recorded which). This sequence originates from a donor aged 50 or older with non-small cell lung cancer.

CDR3 residues: CASSAQGRGQPQHF. The CDR3 DNA follows: TGCGCCAGCAGCGCCCAGGGAAGGGGCCAGCCCCAGCATTTT. V and J are TRBV5-1 and TRBJ1-5; possible D gene TRBD1, 5 bases. Per the germline V gene, CDR1 is SGHRS and CDR2 is YFSETQ. CDR3 size: 14 residues. V dropped 4 bases and J dropped 7 bases, with 15 bases sitting between them.